These 28 T cell receptor beta chains originate from one sample sequenced in a study of regulatory T cells in long-lasting Graves disease. According to the study, TCR beta libraries were built with iRepertoire HTBI primers and CDR3-region Arm-PCR. TCRdb processed the multiplex PCR reads anew with MiXCR; each CDR3 protein has one entry. The table shows about 660,000 distinct CDR3 sequences, with around 30% occurring only once. Time point here: persistent/refractory GD, antithyroid drugs over 5 years with positive TRAb. Isolated PBMC RNA provided the starting material for the TCR library. The source was peripheral blood mononuclear cells (PBMCs), collected when the disease was refractory, from a patient treated with antithyroid drugs. Receptor source: a female donor with Graves disease.

This clonotype has ten or more counts. The chain couples TRBV20-1 to TRBJ2-7, with TRBD2 matching 11 bases. V was clipped by 6 bases and J by 3 bases; unmatched bases: 7. CDR3 length: 14 amino acids. Germline CDR1 is DFQATT and CDR2 is SNEGSKA (reference sequence). CDR3 sequence (DNA): TGCAGTGCCAGGGGGACTAGCGGATACTACGAGCAGTACTTC. Protein sequence: CSARGTSGYYEQYF.

Turning to this clonotype: The junction differs from germline at one of its ends, possibly a read error. The V gene is TRBV11-2, the J gene TRBJ2-6; 9 bases map to TRBD2. The CDR3 spans 20 residues. CDR1 is SGHAT and CDR2 is FQNNGV in the germline V gene. The CDR3, as DNA: TGTGTCAGCAGCTTAAAAGAGGATTGGCTAGCGGGATCTGGGGCCAACGTCCTGACTTTC. Its protein product is CVSSLKEDWLAGSGANVLTF.

In this sample, this clonotype turned up once. V is TRBV20-1 and J is TRBJ1-1; the match to TRBD1 covers 7 bases. The CDR3 length is 13 residues. CDR1 DFQATT and CDR2 SNEGSKA come from the germline V gene (reference sequence). The J segment lost 4 bases and the V segment lost 0 bases, leaving 2 bases of the junction unmatched. In DNA form, the CDR3 reads TGCAGTGCTAGAGAGAGGGGGCGCACTGAAGCTTTCTTT. Amino acid sequence: CSARERGRTEAFF.

CDR3 sequence: CASSPRPTGLNARSNQPQHF. The DNA for the CDR3 is TGCGCCAGCAGCCCTCGCCCGACAGGGTTAAATGCGAGAAGCAATCAGCCCCAGCATTTT. The rearrangement joins TRBV5-1 to TRBJ1-5; TRBD1 matches at 7 bases. V shed 4 bases, J shed 1 base, and the junction held 20 bases outside the gene matches. Germline CDR1 reads SGHRS; CDR2 reads YFSETQ. This CDR3 is 20 amino acids long. The variable domain in full, completed from reference TRBV5-1 and TRBJ1-5, reads KAGVTQTPRYLIKTRGQQVTLSCSPISGHRSVSWYQQTPGQGLQFLFEYFSETQRNKGNFPGRFSGRQFSNSRSEMNVSTLELGDSALYLCASSPRPTGLNARSNQPQHFGDGTRLSIL.

The chain couples TRBV7-2 to TRBJ2-5; 9 bases are a match to TRBD2. Germline CDR1 and CDR2: SGHTA and FQGNSA. This CDR3 is 17 amino acids long. V gave up 2 bases and J gave up 5 bases; unmatched junction bases: 12. CDR3 amino acids: CASSLRGRGGREETQYF. In DNA form, the CDR3 reads TGTGCCAGCAGCTTAAGGGGAAGAGGCGGGAGGGAGGAGACCCAGTACTTC.

The chain has TRBV11-2 and TRBJ2-7, with D unclear. This CDR3 is built from 16 residues. V dropped 0 bases and J dropped 4 bases, with 16 bases sitting between them. The germline V gene has CDR1 SGHAT and CDR2 FQNNGV. This CDR3 is CASSLDPARVRYEQYF. For the CDR3, the DNA is TGTGCCAGCAGCTTAGATCCGGCTAGAGTAAGGTACGAGCAGTACTTC.

There are many counts of this clonotype. The CDR3 loop is CSASTVVEGAQTF. The CDR3 DNA follows: TGCAGTGCTAGTACCGTGGTTGAGGGGGCGCAAACCTTC. The V gene is TRBV20-1, the J gene TRBJ1-2; 7 positions agree with TRBD1. Germline assignment: CDR1 DFQATT and CDR2 SNEGSKA (reference sequence). The CDR3 length is 13 residues. J gave up 14 bases and V 3 bases, and 15 bases lay outside the gene matches.

The sample holds many counts of this clonotype. V is TRBV20-1 and J is TRBJ1-1, with D unresolved. Germline V gene data show CDR1 as DFQATT and CDR2 as SNEGSKA (reference sequence). This CDR3 spans 12 amino acids. Trimming shortened V by 3 bases and J by 1 base, and 6 bases separated the two germline ends. CDR3 residues: CSASRRNTEAFF. The DNA of the CDR3 is TGCAGTGCTAGTCGGCGGAACACTGAAGCTTTCTTT.

This clonotype has only a few counts. The CDR3 protein is CASSYSMIGTSGTYNEQFF. DNA for the CDR3: TGTGCCAGCAGTTACTCGATGATTGGGACTAGCGGGACTTACAATGAGCAGTTCTTC. The chain is built from TRBV6-5 and TRBJ2-1, with 13 bases that match TRBD2. With 0 bases clipped from V and 4 bases from J, the junction kept 9 bases outside the gene matches. The CDR3 consists of 19 residues. Germline CDR1 MNHEY, CDR2 SVGAGI.

This rearrangement joins TRBV27 to TRBJ2-7; TRBD2 aligns across 10 bases. J was trimmed by 2 bases and V by 0 bases; bases with no gene match: 4. This CDR3 comprises 16 residues. The germline V gene encodes CDR1 MNHEY and CDR2 SMNVEV (reference sequence). Here the CDR3 DNA reads TGTGCCAGCAGTTTATCTCGCAGCGGGAGGGCCTACGAGCAGTACTTC. Amino acids: CASSLSRSGRAYEQYF.

The V gene is TRBV13, the J gene TRBJ1-1, with D uncertain. The CDR3 length is 13 residues. The V gene's germline CDR1 is PRHDT and CDR2 FYEKMQ (reference sequence). Trimming left V 6 bases short and J 3 bases short, with 11 bases between. CDR3 loop: CASRPGWDTEAFF. The CDR3 DNA reads as TGTGCCAGCAGGCCGGGATGGGACACTGAAGCTTTCTTT.

The rearrangement joins TRBV7-9 to TRBJ1-1; the D gene is possibly TRBD1 (5 bases). From germline, CDR1 is SEHNR and CDR2 FQNEAQ (reference sequence). This CDR3 spans 19 amino acids. The V and J ends lost 1 base and 1 base respectively, with 22 bases between them. The CDR3 loop reads CASSLVRLRDGKENTEAFF. CDR3 coding DNA: TGTGCCAGCAGCTTAGTGAGACTCCGGGACGGAAAAGAGAACACTGAAGCTTTCTTT.

There are many counts of this clonotype. The genes are TRBV2 and TRBJ1-4, with 10 bases fitting TRBD1. CDR1 and CDR2 from the germline V gene are SNHLY and FYNNEI. The CDR3 runs to 15 residues. The J segment lost 8 bases and the V segment lost 6 bases, leaving 9 bases of the junction unmatched. The CDR3 loop is CASRARTGGVEKLFF. In DNA, the CDR3 is TGTGCCAGCAGAGCAAGGACAGGGGGTGTGGAAAAACTGTTTTTT.

This clonotype was observed many times. V is TRBV15 and J is TRBJ2-7; 8 bases line up with TRBD1. The CDR3 has 15 residues. After removal of 0 bases from V and 5 bases from J, the junction contained 6 bases not matched to a gene. Per the germline V gene, CDR1 is LNHNV and CDR2 is YYDKDF (reference sequence). The CDR3: CATSRDRTGTHEQYF. DNA for the CDR3: TGTGCCACCAGCAGAGATAGGACAGGGACACACGAGCAGTACTTC.

This clonotype was observed at least ten times. In DNA form, the CDR3 reads TGTGCCAGCAGCTTAGATCTGGGAACTGAAGCTTTCTTT. Translating it yields CASSLDLGTEAFF. The V and J genes are TRBV11-2 and TRBJ1-1; D unclear. The germline gives CDR1 SGHAT, CDR2 FQNNGV. V lost 0 bases and J lost 5, with 7 bases in between. The CDR3 is made up of 13 amino acids.

Many counts were recorded for this clonotype. This chain uses TRBV28 with TRBJ1-2, with D hard to call. The CDR3 sequence is 14 residues long. V lost 3 bases to trimming and J lost 5 bases, with 13 bases between them. The germline CDR1 and CDR2 sequences are MDHEN and SYDVKM. This CDR3 reads CASSLSYMTYGYTF. The CDR3 region has the DNA TGTGCCAGCAGTTTGAGCTACATGACTTATGGCTACACCTTC.

This sequence joins TRBV6-1 and TRBJ1-3, with D tentatively TRBD1 (5 bases). The CDR3 covers 16 residues. Trimming took off 4 bases at V and 6 bases at J, with 19 bases between the two ends. Looked up from germline, CDR1 is MNHNS and CDR2 is SASEGT. The CDR3 spells CASSGQIYSQENTIYF. In DNA form, the CDR3 reads TGTGCCAGCAGTGGACAGATCTACAGTCAGGAAAACACCATATATTTT.

There are many counts of this clonotype. The genes are TRBV12-3 or TRBV12-4 and TRBJ1-6, with D unresolved. Trimming pared 3 bases from V and 5 bases from J, leaving 2 bases between. The CDR3 totals 12 residues. The CDR3 DNA is TGTGCCAGCAGTTTCCATAATTCACCCCTCCACTTT. Protein product: CASSFHNSPLHF.

This clonotype occurred a few times. The V call is TRBV7-6, the J call TRBJ1-2; D is ambiguous. Germline V lookup: CDR1 SGHVS, CDR2 FNYEAQ. This CDR3 contains 16 residues. V was shortened by 4 bases and J by 2 bases, with 17 bases between the two germline ends. As DNA, the CDR3 is TGTGCCAGCAGCTCGGAGGCCAGGAGGACCAACTATGGCTACACCTTC. Its protein product is CASSSEARRTNYGYTF.

This clonotype was detected a few times. CDR3 coding DNA: TGCAGTGCTACTGCGGCAGAGGTGGCCCAGTACTTC. Its protein product is CSATAAEVAQYF. The chain combines TRBV20-1 with TRBJ2-5; no clear D gene. Trimming stripped 4 bases from V and 9 bases from J, with 15 bases between. CDR3 length: 12 residues. Germline assignment: CDR1 DFQATT and CDR2 SNEGSKA (reference sequence).

This clonotype was recorded many times. This chain uses TRBV12-3 or TRBV12-4 with TRBJ1-5; no definite D call. Trimming stripped 2 bases from V and 7 bases from J, with 9 bases between. This CDR3 contains 13 residues. The DNA for the CDR3 is TGTGCCAGCAGTTTAAAGGGCAGACAGCCCCAGCATTTT. It encodes CASSLKGRQPQHF.

There are a few counts of this clonotype. V is TRBV9 and J is TRBJ1-2; D unclear. V gave up 0 bases and J gave up 7 bases, with 10 bases separating them. The CDR3 covers 13 residues. Germline V lookup: CDR1 SGDLS, CDR2 YYNGEE. CDR3 sequence (DNA): TGTGCCAGCAGCGTAGGAGACCGGAGTGGCTACACCTTC. This sequence encodes CASSVGDRSGYTF.

The V and J genes are TRBV6-9 and TRBJ1-5, with D possibly being TRBD1 (6 bases). CDR1 and CDR2 from the germline V gene are MNHGY and SVAAGI. This CDR3 spans 17 amino acids. Between the trimmed V and J ends, which lost 3 bases and 4 bases, there was a span of 19 bases. The CDR3 nucleotides are TGTGCCAGCAGTTACAGTGGGGCGCAGGGGCCGAATCAGCCCCAGCATTTT. Protein: CASSYSGAQGPNQPQHF.

This clonotype was seen more than once but under ten times. The genes are TRBV29-1 and TRBJ2-7; 10 nucleotides line up with TRBD1. The germline V gene has CDR1 SQVTM and CDR2 ANQGSEA. J gave up 3 bases and V 2 bases, and 7 bases lay outside the gene matches. This CDR3 is 15 amino acids long. CDR3 sequence (DNA): TGCAGCGTTGAAAAGGGAGGGGACAGGGGCTACGAGCAGTACTTC. This codes for CSVEKGGDRGYEQYF.

The sample holds a few counts of this clonotype. This chain links TRBV4-1 with TRBJ1-2; D is unclear. Germline CDR1 is MGHRA and CDR2 is YSYEKL. This CDR3 contains 15 residues. Between the trimmed V and J ends, which lost 2 bases and 5 bases, there was a span of 15 bases. CDR3 coding DNA: TGCGCCAGCAGCCAACAGCACGGCCTTGAGTATGGCTACACCTTC. Translated: CASSQQHGLEYGYTF.

The chain joins TRBV7-6 to TRBJ2-5; D uncertain. The ends were cut back, 1 base at V and 5 bases at J, with 11 bases in the middle. Germline V CDR1 and CDR2: SGHVS, FNYEAQ. This CDR3 spans 14 amino acids. The CDR3 reads CASSLGPFTETQYF. As DNA, the CDR3 is TGTGCCAGCAGCTTAGGCCCCTTTACTGAGACCCAGTACTTC.

This clonotype was observed a few times. The rearrangement uses TRBV5-1 and TRBJ2-7; D is unclear. Germline loops: CDR1 SGHRS, CDR2 YFSETQ. This CDR3 spans 17 amino acids. The V end lost 0 bases, the J end lost 2 bases, and 18 bases lay between the germline ends. The CDR3 DNA reads as TGCGCCAGCAGCTTGGGAGGAGACACCCCAACCGCCTACGAGCAGTACTTC. Its protein product is CASSLGGDTPTAYEQYF.

This clonotype showed up many times. The rearrangement links TRBV28 to TRBJ1-1; D unresolved. CDR1 is MDHEN, CDR2 SYDVKM, per germline. V lost 2 bases and J lost 3, with 7 bases in between. The CDR3 loop spans 13 amino acids. The CDR3 sequence: CASSLDGHTEAFF. CDR3 nucleotides: TGTGCCAGCAGTTTAGACGGTCACACTGAAGCTTTCTTT.